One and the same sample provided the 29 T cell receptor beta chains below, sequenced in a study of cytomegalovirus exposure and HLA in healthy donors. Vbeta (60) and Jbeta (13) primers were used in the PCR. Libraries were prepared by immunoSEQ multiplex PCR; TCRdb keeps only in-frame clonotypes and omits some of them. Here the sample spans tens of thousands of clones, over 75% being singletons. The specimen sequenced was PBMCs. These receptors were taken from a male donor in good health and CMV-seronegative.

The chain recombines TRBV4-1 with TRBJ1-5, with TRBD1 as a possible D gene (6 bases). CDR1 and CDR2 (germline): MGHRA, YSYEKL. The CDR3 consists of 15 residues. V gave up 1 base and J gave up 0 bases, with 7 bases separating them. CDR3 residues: CASSQGQVSNQPQHF. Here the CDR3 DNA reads TGCGCCAGCAGCCAAGGACAGGTTAGCAATCAGCCCCAGCATTTT.

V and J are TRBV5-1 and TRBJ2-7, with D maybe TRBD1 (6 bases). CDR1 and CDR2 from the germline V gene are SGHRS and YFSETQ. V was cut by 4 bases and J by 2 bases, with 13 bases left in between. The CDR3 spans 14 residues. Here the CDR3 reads CASSAYRETYEQYF. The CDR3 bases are TGCGCCAGCAGCGCTTACAGGGAGACCTACGAGCAGTACTTC.

The CDR3 loop reads CASSGTGFDEQFF. The CDR3 region has the DNA TGTGCCAGCAGCGGGACAGGGTTCGATGAGCAGTTCTTC. The chain is built from TRBV27 and TRBJ2-1, with 9 bases fitting TRBD1. V shed 6 bases and J 8 bases; nucleotides not matched to a gene: 5. Germline assignment: CDR1 MNHEY and CDR2 SMNVEV (reference sequence). The CDR3 is made up of 13 amino acids.

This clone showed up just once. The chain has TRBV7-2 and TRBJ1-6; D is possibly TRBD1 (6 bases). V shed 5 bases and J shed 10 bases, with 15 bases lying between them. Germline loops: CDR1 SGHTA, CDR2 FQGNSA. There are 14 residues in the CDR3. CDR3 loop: CASSAQGVVSPLHF. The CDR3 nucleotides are TGTGCCAGCAGCGCACAGGGTGTAGTATCACCCCTCCACTTT.

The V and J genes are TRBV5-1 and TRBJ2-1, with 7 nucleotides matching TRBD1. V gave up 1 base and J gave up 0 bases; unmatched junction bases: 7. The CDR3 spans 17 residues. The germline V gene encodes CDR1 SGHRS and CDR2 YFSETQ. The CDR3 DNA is TGCGCCAGCAGCTTGAAAAGACAGGGCAGCTCCTACAATGAGCAGTTCTTC. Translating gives CASSLKRQGSSYNEQFF. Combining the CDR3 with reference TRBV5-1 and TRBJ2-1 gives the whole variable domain KAGVTQTPRYLIKTRGQQVTLSCSPISGHRSVSWYQQTPGQGLQFLFEYFSETQRNKGNFPGRFSGRQFSNSRSEMNVSTLELGDSALYLCASSLKRQGSSYNEQFFGPGTRLTVL.

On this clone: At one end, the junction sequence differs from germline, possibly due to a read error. The CDR3 loop reads CASGIGGIRGTGELFF. As DNA, the CDR3 is TGTGCCAGTGGTATTGGAGGGATCCGAGGCACCGGGGAGCTGTTTTTT. This chain joins TRBV19 and TRBJ2-2, with D perhaps TRBD2 (6 bases). The CDR3 runs to 16 residues. Per germline, CDR1 LNHDA and CDR2 SQIVND (reference sequence).

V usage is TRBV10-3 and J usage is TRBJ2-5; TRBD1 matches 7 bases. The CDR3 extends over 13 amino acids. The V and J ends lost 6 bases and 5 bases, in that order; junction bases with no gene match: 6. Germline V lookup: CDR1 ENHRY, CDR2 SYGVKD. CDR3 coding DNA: TGTGCCATCAGGACAGGGTCAAGGGAGACCCAGTACTTC. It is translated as CAIRTGSRETQYF.

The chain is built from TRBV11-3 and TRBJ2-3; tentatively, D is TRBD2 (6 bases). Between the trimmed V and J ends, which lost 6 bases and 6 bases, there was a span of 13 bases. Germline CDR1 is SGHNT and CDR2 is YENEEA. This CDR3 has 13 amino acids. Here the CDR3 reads CASRAPGEDTQYF. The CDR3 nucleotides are TGTGCCAGCAGGGCCCCGGGAGAGGATACGCAGTATTTT.

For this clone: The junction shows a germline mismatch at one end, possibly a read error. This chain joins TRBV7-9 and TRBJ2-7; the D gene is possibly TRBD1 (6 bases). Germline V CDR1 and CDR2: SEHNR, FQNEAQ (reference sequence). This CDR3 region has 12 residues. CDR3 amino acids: CSSSLQGYEQYF. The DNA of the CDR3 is TGTTCCAGCAGCTTGCAGGGGTACGAGCAGTACTTC.

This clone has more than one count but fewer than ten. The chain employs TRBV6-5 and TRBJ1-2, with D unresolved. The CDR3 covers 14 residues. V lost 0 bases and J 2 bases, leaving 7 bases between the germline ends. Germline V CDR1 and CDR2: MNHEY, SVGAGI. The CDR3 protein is CASSYSDTNYGYTF. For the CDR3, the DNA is TGTGCCAGCAGTTACTCCGACACCAACTATGGCTACACCTTC.

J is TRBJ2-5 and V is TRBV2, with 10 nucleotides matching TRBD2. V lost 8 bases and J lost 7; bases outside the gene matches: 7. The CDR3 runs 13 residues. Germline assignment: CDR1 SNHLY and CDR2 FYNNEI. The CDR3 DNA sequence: TGTGCCAGCCGAAGCGGGGGGGAAGGGACCCAGTACTTC. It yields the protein CASRSGGEGTQYF.

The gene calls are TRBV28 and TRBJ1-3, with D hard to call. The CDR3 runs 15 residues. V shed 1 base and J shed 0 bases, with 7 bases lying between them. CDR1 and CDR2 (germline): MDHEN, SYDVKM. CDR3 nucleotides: TGTGCCAGCAGTTTATCCCGTATCTCTGGAAACACCATATATTTT. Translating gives CASSLSRISGNTIYF.

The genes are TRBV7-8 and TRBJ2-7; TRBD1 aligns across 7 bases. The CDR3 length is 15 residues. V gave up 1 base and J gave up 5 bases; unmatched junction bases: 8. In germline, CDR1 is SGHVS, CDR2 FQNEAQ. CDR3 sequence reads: CASSLGNRGNNEQYF. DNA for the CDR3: TGTGCCAGCAGCTTAGGGAACAGGGGCAACAACGAGCAGTACTTC.

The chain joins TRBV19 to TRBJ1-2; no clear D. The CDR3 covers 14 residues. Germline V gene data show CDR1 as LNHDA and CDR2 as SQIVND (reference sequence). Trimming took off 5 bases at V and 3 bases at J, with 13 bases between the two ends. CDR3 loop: CASSPQPGDYGYTF. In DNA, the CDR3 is TGTGCCAGTAGTCCCCAGCCCGGGGACTATGGCTACACCTTC.

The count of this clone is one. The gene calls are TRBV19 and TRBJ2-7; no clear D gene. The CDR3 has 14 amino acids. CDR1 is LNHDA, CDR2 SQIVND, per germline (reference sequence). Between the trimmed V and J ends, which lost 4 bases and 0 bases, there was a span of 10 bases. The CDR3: CASSRDASSYEQYF. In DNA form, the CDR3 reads TGTGCCAGTAGTAGAGATGCGAGCTCCTACGAGCAGTACTTC.

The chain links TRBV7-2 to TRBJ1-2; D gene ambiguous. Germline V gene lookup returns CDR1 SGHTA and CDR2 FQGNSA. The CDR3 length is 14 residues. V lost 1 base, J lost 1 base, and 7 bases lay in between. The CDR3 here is CASSLDAVNYGYTF. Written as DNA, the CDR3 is TGTGCCAGCAGCTTAGACGCGGTTAACTATGGCTACACCTTC.

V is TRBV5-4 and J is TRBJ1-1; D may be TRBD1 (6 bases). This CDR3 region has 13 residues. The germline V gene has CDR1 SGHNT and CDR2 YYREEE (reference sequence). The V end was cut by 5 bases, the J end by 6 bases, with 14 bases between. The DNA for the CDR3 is TGTGCCAGCAGTACTACAGGGCTATCTGAAGCTTTCTTT. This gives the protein CASSTTGLSEAFF.

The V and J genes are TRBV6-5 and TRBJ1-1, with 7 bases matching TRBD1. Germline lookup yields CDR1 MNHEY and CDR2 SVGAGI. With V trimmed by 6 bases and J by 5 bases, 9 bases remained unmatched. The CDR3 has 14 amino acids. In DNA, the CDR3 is TGTGCCAGCAGATTCACAGGGGCGGGGACTGAAGCTTTCTTT. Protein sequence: CASRFTGAGTEAFF.

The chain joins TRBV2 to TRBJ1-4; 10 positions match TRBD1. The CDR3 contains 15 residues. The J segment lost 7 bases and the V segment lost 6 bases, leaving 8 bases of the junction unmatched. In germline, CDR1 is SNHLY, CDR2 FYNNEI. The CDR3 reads CASRQDRGQGEKLFF. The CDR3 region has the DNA TGTGCCAGCAGACAAGACAGGGGGCAGGGTGAAAAACTGTTTTTT.

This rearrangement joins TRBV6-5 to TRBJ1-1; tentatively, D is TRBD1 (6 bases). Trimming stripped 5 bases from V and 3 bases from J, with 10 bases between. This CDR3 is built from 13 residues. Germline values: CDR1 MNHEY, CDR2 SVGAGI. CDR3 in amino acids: CASSQGLDTEAFF. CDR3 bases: TGTGCCAGCAGTCAGGGGCTGGACACTGAAGCTTTCTTT.

The CDR3 sequence is CASSSTGTGYEQYF. The CDR3 DNA sequence: TGTGCCAGCAGTTCTACCGGGACAGGGTACGAGCAGTACTTC. V gene TRBV2 combines with J gene TRBJ2-7; TRBD1 matches at 9 bases. J lost 4 bases, V lost 5 bases, and 6 bases had no gene match. Germline-derived CDR1 and CDR2 are SNHLY and FYNNEI. The CDR3 has 14 amino acids.

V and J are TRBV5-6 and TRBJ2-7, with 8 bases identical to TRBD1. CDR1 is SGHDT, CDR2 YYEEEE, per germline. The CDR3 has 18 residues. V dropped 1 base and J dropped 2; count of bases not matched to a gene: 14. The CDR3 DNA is TGTGCCAGCAGCTTGATGGGGACAGGACCGAGGACCACCTACGAGCAGTACTTC. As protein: CASSLMGTGPRTTYEQYF.

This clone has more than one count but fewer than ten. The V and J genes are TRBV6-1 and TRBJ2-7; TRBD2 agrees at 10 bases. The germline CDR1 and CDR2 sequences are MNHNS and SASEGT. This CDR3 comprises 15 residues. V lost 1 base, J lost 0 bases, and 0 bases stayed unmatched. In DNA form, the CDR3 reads TGTGCCAGCAGTGAAGTAGCGGGGGGCTCCTACGAGCAGTACTTC. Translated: CASSEVAGGSYEQYF.

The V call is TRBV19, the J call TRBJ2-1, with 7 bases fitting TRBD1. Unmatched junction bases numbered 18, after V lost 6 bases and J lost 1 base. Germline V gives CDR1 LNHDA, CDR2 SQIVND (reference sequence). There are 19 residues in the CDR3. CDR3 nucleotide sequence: TGTGCCAGTAGCCCACACCTTGGACAGGACGAGACTTCCTACAATGAGCAGTTCTTC. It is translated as CASSPHLGQDETSYNEQFF.

CDR3 DNA: TGTGCCAGCATGTGGGGGCGCACAGATACGCAGTATTTT. It is translated as CASMWGRTDTQYF. V gene TRBV5-6 combines with J gene TRBJ2-3; D may be TRBD1 (6 bases). Germline values: CDR1 SGHDT, CDR2 YYEEEE. Trimming stripped 6 bases from V and 1 base from J, with 9 bases between. There are 13 residues in the CDR3.

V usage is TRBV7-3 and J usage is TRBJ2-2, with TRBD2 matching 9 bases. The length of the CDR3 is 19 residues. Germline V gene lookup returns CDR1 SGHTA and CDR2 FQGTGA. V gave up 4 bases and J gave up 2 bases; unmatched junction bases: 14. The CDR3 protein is CASSSPPGLAGRNTGELFF. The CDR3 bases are TGTGCCAGCAGCTCCCCCCCTGGCCTAGCGGGGCGTAACACCGGGGAGCTGTTTTTT.

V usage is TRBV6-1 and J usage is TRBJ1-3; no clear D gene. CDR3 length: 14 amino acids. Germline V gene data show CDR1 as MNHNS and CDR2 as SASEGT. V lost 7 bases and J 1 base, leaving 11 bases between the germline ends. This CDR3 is CASIAGFSGNTIYF. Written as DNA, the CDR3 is TGTGCCAGCATAGCGGGTTTTTCTGGAAACACCATATATTTT.

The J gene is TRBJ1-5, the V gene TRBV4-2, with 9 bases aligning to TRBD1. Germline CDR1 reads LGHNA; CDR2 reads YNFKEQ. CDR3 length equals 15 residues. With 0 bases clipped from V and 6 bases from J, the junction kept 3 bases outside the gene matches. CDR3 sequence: CASSQEGTGTQPQHF. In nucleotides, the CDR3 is TGTGCCAGCAGCCAAGAGGGGACAGGGACTCAGCCCCAGCATTTT.

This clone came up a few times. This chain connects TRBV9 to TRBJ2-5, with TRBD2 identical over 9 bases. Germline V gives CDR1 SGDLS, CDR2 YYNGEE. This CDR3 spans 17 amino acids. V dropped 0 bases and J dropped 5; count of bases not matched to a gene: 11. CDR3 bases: TGTGCCAGCAGCGTAGGGGGGACTAGCTTTGACGTGGAGACCCAGTACTTC. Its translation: CASSVGGTSFDVETQYF.